A single sample gave rise to the 23 T cell receptor beta chains below, sequenced in a study of molecular identifiers for immune sequencing clone quantification. Each CDR3 protein is one row after TCRdb ran MiXCR on the PCR reads. Here the sample spans 600,000 to 650,000 distinct CDR3 sequences, 20% being singletons. Source material: naive CD8+ T cells from blood, with Jurkat cell RNA spiked in. The sample's subset: FACS-sorted CD8+CD4-CCR7+CD45RA+ naive T cells. The source of these receptors is a human donor in good health. Some libraries in this study had Jurkat cell RNA spiked in.

This clonotype was detected many times. V is TRBV9 and J is TRBJ2-7; perhaps D is TRBD1 or TRBD2 (5 bases each). The V gene's germline CDR1 is SGDLS and CDR2 YYNGEE. The CDR3 has 14 amino acids. Trimming took 0 bases from V and 2 from J, leaving 9 bases between them. The CDR3 DNA sequence: TGTGCCAGCAGCGTAGGAGGGGATACCTACGAGCAGTACTTC. This encodes CASSVGGDTYEQYF.

The chain recombines TRBV27 with TRBJ2-1; unclear D gene. The germline V gene encodes CDR1 MNHEY and CDR2 SMNVEV (reference sequence). CDR3 length: 16 amino acids. Trimming removed 2 bases at V and 3 bases at J, with 14 bases between. CDR3 in DNA: TGTGCCAGCAGTTTAAACTACGGAACGGACTACAATGAGCAGTTCTTC. Protein: CASSLNYGTDYNEQFF.

This clonotype was recorded at least ten times. The chain uses TRBV7-6 and TRBJ2-7; D ambiguous. CDR3 length: 12 amino acids. CDR1 and CDR2 (germline): SGHVS, FNYEAQ. V lost 5 bases to trimming and J lost 6 bases, with 11 bases between them. Written as DNA, the CDR3 is TGTGCCAGCAGCCCGCTTGGTGTCGAGCAGTACTTC. Its translation: CASSPLGVEQYF. Filled out from reference TRBV7-6 and TRBJ2-7, the complete variable domain reads GAGVSQSPRYKVTKRGQDVALRCDPISGHVSLYWYRQALGQGPEFLTYFNYEAQQDKSGLPNDRFSAERPEGSISTLTIQRTEQRDSAMYRCASSPLGVEQYFGPGTRLTVT.

This clonotype was detected ten times or more. J is TRBJ1-4 and V is TRBV9; 7 bases agree with TRBD1. V was clipped by 3 bases and J by 0 bases; unmatched bases: 2. Germline-derived CDR1 and CDR2 are SGDLS and YYNGEE. The CDR3 totals 15 residues. The CDR3 DNA reads as TGTGCCAGCAGCGAGACAGGGACAACTAATGAAAAACTGTTTTTT. Its protein product is CASSETGTTNEKLFF.

This clonotype showed up many times. DNA of the CDR3: TGCGCCAGCAGCCAAGATGGGGACTCTACGAACACCGGGGAGCTGTTTTTT. Translating it yields CASSQDGDSTNTGELFF. The chain recombines TRBV4-3 with TRBJ2-2, with D possibly being TRBD2 (6 bases). The CDR3 has 17 amino acids. Trimming cost V 0 bases and J 0 bases, with 11 bases left between them. Germline CDR1 and CDR2: LGHNA and YSLEER.

On this clonotype itself: It may be a read error: a sequence one base away is much more abundant. The final CDR3 position lacks the conserved phenylalanine or tryptophan, pointing to a likely read error. The V call is TRBV3-1, the J call TRBJ1-2; 7 bases are a match to TRBD1. Germline V CDR1 and CDR2: LGHDT, YNNKEL (reference sequence). The length of the CDR3 is 13 residues. The V segment lost 2 bases and the J segment 3 bases; nucleotides outside the gene matches: 0. In DNA, the CDR3 is TGTGCCAGCAGCCAAACAGGGGACTATGGCTACACCCTC. It codes for CASSQTGDYGYTL.

With regard to this clonotype: One base away lies a much larger clone, so this may be a sequencing read error. The chain links TRBV20-1 to TRBJ1-4; possibly TRBD1 for D (6 bases). There are 19 residues in the CDR3. V was trimmed by 4 bases and J by 0 bases, leaving 24 bases between them. Germline V gives CDR1 DFQATT, CDR2 SNEGSKA (reference sequence). The chain's CDR3 is CSATRAGAGVGATNEKLFF. CDR3 DNA sequence: TGCAGTGCTACAAGAGCCGGGGCAGGGGTTGGAGCAACTAATGAAAAACTGTTTTTT.

This clonotype was picked up many times. An end of the junction differs from the germline gene, which may be a read error. This chain uses TRBV12-3 or TRBV12-4 with TRBJ2-3; D is undetermined. CDR3 size: 14 residues. In nucleotides, the CDR3 is TGCGCCAGCAGCTTGGTTTCGAGCACAGATACGCAGTATTTT. This translates into CASSLVSSTDTQYF.

This clonotype was seen a handful of times. V usage is TRBV7-9 and J usage is TRBJ2-2; TRBD1 matches at 12 bases. V shed 6 bases, J shed 4 bases, and the junction held 24 bases outside the gene matches. This CDR3 contains 22 residues. Per germline, CDR1 SEHNR and CDR2 FQNEAQ (reference sequence). The CDR3 is CASSFGLLGSVGQGAPTGELFF. The CDR3 DNA reads TGTGCCAGCAGTTTTGGATTGCTTGGCTCGGTGGGACAGGGGGCGCCCACCGGGGAGCTGTTTTTT.

In the case of this clonotype: This may be a read error: a much more frequent sequence differs by one nucleotide. The CDR3 spells CSALSPASGRDKIIQYF. CDR3 DNA sequence: TGCAGTGCCCTGTCCCCGGCTAGCGGGAGAGACAAAATCATTCAGTACTTC. V is TRBV20-1 and J is TRBJ2-4; TRBD2 matches at 10 bases. The CDR3 runs to 17 residues. Per the germline V gene, CDR1 is DFQATT and CDR2 is SNEGSKA (reference sequence).

There are many counts of this clonotype. Here the CDR3 reads CASSRRDRGNTEAFF. As DNA, the CDR3 is TGTGCCAGCAGTCGGAGGGACAGGGGGAACACTGAAGCTTTCTTT. This chain joins TRBV6-5 and TRBJ1-1; 10 bases are shared with TRBD1. Germline V lookup: CDR1 MNHEY, CDR2 SVGAGI. The V gene end was trimmed by 5 bases and the J gene end by 1 base; junction bases not matched to a gene: 4. This CDR3 spans 15 amino acids.

This clonotype was detected only a few times. The CDR3 loop reads CAWKGQGAYEQYF. CDR3 DNA sequence: TGTGCCTGGAAGGGACAGGGGGCGTACGAGCAGTACTTC. The chain employs TRBV30 and TRBJ2-7; 12 bases are shared with TRBD1. Losses at the gene ends were 4 bases for V and 4 bases for J; bases not matched to a gene: 2. The CDR3 totals 13 residues. Germline values: CDR1 GTSNPN, CDR2 SVGIG (reference sequence).

This clonotype has at least ten counts. This chain connects TRBV14 to TRBJ1-1; no reliable D call. Trimming stripped 4 bases from V and 6 bases from J, with 15 bases between. The germline CDR1 and CDR2 sequences are SGHDN and FVKESK. This CDR3 comprises 14 residues. DNA for the CDR3: TGTGCCAGCAGCCCCGAGGCCGGTTGGTCTGAAGCTTTCTTT. Residues: CASSPEAGWSEAFF.

In this sample, this clonotype turned up a few times. The V gene is TRBV19, the J gene TRBJ2-7; D is possibly TRBD1 or TRBD2 (5 bases each). The CDR3 length is 15 residues. V was shortened by 2 bases and J by 3 bases, with 14 bases between the two germline ends. Per germline, CDR1 LNHDA and CDR2 SQIVND (reference sequence). The CDR3 reads CASSITGDVFYEQYF. The CDR3 DNA is TGTGCCAGTAGTATAACCGGGGACGTCTTCTACGAGCAGTACTTC.

This clonotype was detected many times. The V and J genes are TRBV18 and TRBJ1-1; 8 bases match TRBD1. CDR1 is KGHSH and CDR2 is LQKENI in the germline V gene. The J segment lost 5 bases and the V segment lost 3 bases, leaving 8 bases of the junction unmatched. The length of the CDR3 is 15 residues. In DNA, the CDR3 is TGTGCCAGCTCACCCCCAGGGGGCGAAAATACTGAAGCTTTCTTT. Its protein product is CASSPPGGENTEAFF.

This clonotype came up a few times. This chain uses TRBV10-3 with TRBJ1-5; TRBD1 might be the D (6 bases). The CDR3 totals 16 residues. Trimming shortened V by 4 bases and J by 5 bases, and 18 bases separated the two germline ends. Germline V lookup: CDR1 ENHRY, CDR2 SYGVKD. The DNA of the CDR3 is TGTGCCATCAGTGCCCAGAGGGCAGGGGTGGATCAGCCCCAGCATTTT. Translated: CAISAQRAGVDQPQHF.

Concerning this clonotype itself: Without the conserved terminal phenylalanine or tryptophan, this CDR3 likely stems from a read error. The gene calls are TRBV7-3 and TRBJ2-3; weak D call: TRBD2 (5 bases). Between the trimmed V and J ends, which lost 4 bases and 0 bases, there was a span of 8 bases. This CDR3 has 14 residues. Germline CDR1 reads SGHTA; CDR2 reads FQGTGA. CDR3 protein: CASSSAGSTDTQYL. The CDR3 region has the DNA TGTGCCAGCAGCTCTGCGGGTAGCACAGATACGCAGTATCTT.

The chain links TRBV6-6 to TRBJ2-2; D call uncertain. V dropped 5 bases and J dropped 0 bases, with 10 bases sitting between them. CDR1 and CDR2 from the germline V gene are MNHNY and SVGAGI (reference sequence). This CDR3 spans 15 amino acids. The CDR3 DNA reads TGTGCCAGCAGTCACACGTCTCCGAACACCGGGGAGCTGTTTTTT. Translation gives CASSHTSPNTGELFF.

Comment on this clonotype: A much larger clone is a single base away; this may be a read error. The chain combines TRBV7-8 with TRBJ1-1, with D perhaps TRBD1 (5 bases). Germline V gene sequence: CDR1 SGHVS, CDR2 FQNEAQ. The length of the CDR3 is 14 residues. Trimming cost V 11 bases and J 4 bases, with 20 bases left between them. For the CDR3, the DNA is TGTGCCGGCACCCGGGGGACGGGTGTCACTGAAGCTTTCTTT. It encodes CAGTRGTGVTEAFF.

Details on this clonotype: One end of the junction is discordant with germline, which a read error may explain. J is TRBJ1-2 and V is TRBV6-2 or TRBV6-3; possible D gene TRBD1, 5 bases. Germline loops: CDR1 MNHEY, CDR2 SVGEGT. This CDR3 region has 11 residues. The chain's CDR3 is CASSYGMGRSF. The CDR3, as DNA: TGTGCCAGCAGTTACGGGATGGGACGGAGCTTC.

This clonotype has only a few counts. This rearrangement joins TRBV30 to TRBJ2-2, with D perhaps matching TRBD2 (5 bases). Germline CDR1 reads GTSNPN; CDR2 reads SVGIG (reference sequence). The CDR3 loop spans 12 amino acids. CDR3 sequence: CLSGSNTGELFF. The CDR3, as DNA: TGTCTCAGCGGATCGAACACCGGGGAGCTGTTTTTT.

This clonotype was recorded at least ten times. This rearrangement joins TRBV20-1 to TRBJ2-5, with no clear D. The V end was cut by 6 bases, the J end by 2 bases, with 19 bases between. CDR3 length: 15 residues. Germline CDR1 and CDR2: DFQATT and SNEGSKA (reference sequence). As DNA, the CDR3 is TGCAGTGCCCCTGGGGTCCAGATTGGTCAAGAGACCCAGTACTTC. It is translated as CSAPGVQIGQETQYF.

In its sample, this clonotype was seen many times. The CDR3 nucleotides are TGTGCCAGCAGCTTCAACTCCGGGGACCCGAGCTCCTACAATGAGCAGTTCTTC. Translating it yields CASSFNSGDPSSYNEQFF. The rearrangement links TRBV7-8 to TRBJ2-1; D tentatively fits TRBD1 or TRBD2 (5 bases each). There are 18 residues in the CDR3. The germline V and J ends were trimmed by 3 bases and 0 bases, with 18 bases remaining between them. CDR1 and CDR2 (germline): SGHVS, FQNEAQ. The variable domain in full, completed from reference TRBV7-8 and TRBJ2-1, reads GAGVSQSPRYKVAKRGQDVALRCDPISGHVSLFWYQQALGQGPEFLTYFQNEAQLDKSGLPSDRFFAERPEGSVSTLKIQRTQQEDSAVYLCASSFNSGDPSSYNEQFFGPGTRLTVL.